This T cell receptor (beta chain) is drawn from a study of blood T cell repertoires in COVID-19. Whole-study context: Sources were T cells, B-cell-depleted T cells, or PBMCs; the material itself was cDNA or gDNA.

Method: immunoSEQ multiplex PCR; TCRdb's copy keeps in-frame clones and lacks some. There are 100,000 or so clones in the sample; about 90% occur only once, and roughly 2% lies in the top ten. Sequenced input: peripheral blood. The receptor was derived from a man aged 45-65 years with active COVID-19.

CDR3 DNA sequence: TGCGCCAGCAGCTTGGCACAGGGACCTAACGAGCAGTACTTC. It is translated as CASSLAQGPNEQYF. This sequence joins TRBV5-1 and TRBJ2-7, with D possibly matching TRBD1 (6 bases). Germline V gene data show CDR1 as SGHRS and CDR2 as YFSETQ. CDR3 length equals 14 residues. The V end was cut by 0 bases, the J end by 5 bases, with 12 bases between.